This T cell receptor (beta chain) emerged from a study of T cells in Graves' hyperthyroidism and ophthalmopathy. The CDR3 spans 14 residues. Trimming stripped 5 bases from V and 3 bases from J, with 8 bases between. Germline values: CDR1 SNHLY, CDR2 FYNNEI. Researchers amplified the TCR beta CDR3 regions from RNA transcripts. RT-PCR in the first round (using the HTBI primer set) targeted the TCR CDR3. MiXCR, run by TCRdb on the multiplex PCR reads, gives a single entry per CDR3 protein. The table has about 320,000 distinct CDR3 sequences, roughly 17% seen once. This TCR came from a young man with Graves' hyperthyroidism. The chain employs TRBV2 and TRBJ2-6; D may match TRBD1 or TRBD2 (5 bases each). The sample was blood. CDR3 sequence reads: CASSRGDGANVLTF. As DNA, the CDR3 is TGTGCCAGCAGTAGGGGAGATGGGGCCAACGTCCTGACTTTC.